The 20 T cell receptor beta chains listed next were all sequenced from one sample in a study of cytomegalovirus exposure and HLA in healthy donors. The PCR used 60 Vbeta and 13 Jbeta primers. Generated by immunoSEQ multiplex PCR, the TCRdb table keeps only in-frame clones and is missing some. The sample holds about 99,000 clones, around 79% seen once. The source material was PBMCs. The receptors shown here come from a man aged 60-69 years in good health and CMV-seropositive.

This clone was seen more than once but under ten times. The chain links TRBV30 to TRBJ1-4; a weak D match, TRBD1 (6 bases). This CDR3 contains 13 residues. V lost 5 bases to trimming and J lost 7 bases, with 14 bases between them. Per germline, CDR1 GTSNPN and CDR2 SVGIG (reference sequence). The CDR3 DNA sequence: TGTGCCTGGGGACAGCGGATAGGTGAAAAACTGTTTTTT. This sequence encodes CAWGQRIGEKLFF.

The chain links TRBV5-4 to TRBJ2-7; 7 positions agree with TRBD1. Germline trimming cut 6 bases from V and 7 bases from J; bases unmatched to any gene: 13. The CDR3 is 14 amino acids. Germline V gene lookup returns CDR1 SGHNT and CDR2 YYREEE (reference sequence). DNA for the CDR3: TGTGCCAGCACCACAAGACAGGGCTCCCTGGAGCAGTACTTC. Translated: CASTTRQGSLEQYF.

Only one count was recorded for this clone. The V gene is TRBV10-3, the J gene TRBJ2-7; 11 positions match TRBD2. CDR1 is ENHRY and CDR2 is SYGVKD in the germline V gene. The CDR3 is made up of 17 amino acids. Trimming removed 0 bases from V and 1 base from J; junction bases left unmatched: 5. The CDR3 DNA follows: TGTGCCATCAGTGAGTCCGTAGCGGGGGGGCGTTCCTACGAGCAGTACTTC. Encoded protein: CAISESVAGGRSYEQYF.

In its sample, this clone was seen once. V gene TRBV9 combines with J gene TRBJ2-1; D remains unclear. There are 13 residues in the CDR3. Germline loops: CDR1 SGDLS, CDR2 YYNGEE. Trimming left V 5 bases short and J 5 bases short, with 11 bases between. The CDR3 DNA is TGTGCCAGCAGTGACTCGAGTAACAATGAGCAGTTCTTC. It yields the protein CASSDSSNNEQFF.

The chain combines TRBV7-3 with TRBJ2-3; 10 bases are a match to TRBD2. V dropped 6 bases and J dropped 0; count of bases not matched to a gene: 12. Germline V gene data show CDR1 as SGHTA and CDR2 as FQGTGA. The length of the CDR3 is 18 residues. CDR3 residues: CASSPSGGVAFSTDTQYF. The CDR3 DNA sequence: TGTGCCAGCAGTCCCAGCGGGGGGGTCGCCTTTAGCACAGATACGCAGTATTTT.

The chain carries TRBV6-5 and TRBJ1-2; 10 nucleotides line up with TRBD1. Germline V gene lookup returns CDR1 MNHEY and CDR2 SVGAGI. The CDR3 contains 14 residues. V shed 9 bases and J 5 bases; nucleotides not matched to a gene: 9. The CDR3 DNA sequence: TGTGCCAGTCGAGGGGGACAGGGGCCTTATGGCTACACCTTC. Protein sequence: CASRGGQGPYGYTF.

The V and J genes are TRBV19 and TRBJ2-7; 9 nucleotides match TRBD1. V shed 4 bases, J shed 1 base, and the junction held 5 bases outside the gene matches. The CDR3 is 15 residues long. The germline V gene has CDR1 LNHDA and CDR2 SQIVND (reference sequence). The CDR3: CASSTRQGESYEQYF. Written as DNA, the CDR3 is TGTGCCAGTAGTACGAGACAGGGGGAATCCTACGAGCAGTACTTC.

This clone was recorded once. The chain uses TRBV29-1 and TRBJ2-3, with D uncertain. The CDR3 extends over 12 amino acids. Germline V gene data show CDR1 as SQVTM and CDR2 as ANQGSEA. The V and J ends lost 1 base and 6 bases respectively, with 8 bases between them. The CDR3 reads CSVEAIVDTQYF. DNA for the CDR3: TGCAGCGTTGAAGCTATCGTGGATACGCAGTATTTT.

The chain joins TRBV13 to TRBJ2-5, with 12 bases lining up with TRBD2. The J call is in doubt because the DNA end fits TRBJ2-7 better. The CDR3 spans 15 residues. CDR1 and CDR2 (germline): PRHDT, FYEKMQ (reference sequence). Here the CDR3 DNA reads TGTGCCAGCAGGGTGACTAGCGGGGGTGCCTACGAGCAGTACTTC. Protein: CASRVTSGGAYEQYF.

The chain combines TRBV28 with TRBJ2-7; 10 nucleotides agree with TRBD1. Germline lookup yields CDR1 MDHEN and CDR2 SYDVKM. This CDR3 is built from 15 residues. With V trimmed by 4 bases and J by 4 bases, 7 bases remained unmatched. CDR3 nucleotide sequence: TGTGCCAGCAGTTCCCGGGACAGGGGAATGTACGAGCAGTACTTC. This sequence encodes CASSSRDRGMYEQYF.

The rearrangement uses TRBV5-1 and TRBJ1-2, with D tentatively TRBD1 (5 bases). This CDR3 comprises 12 residues. Trimming took 5 bases from V and 5 from J, leaving 10 bases between them. From germline, CDR1 is SGHRS and CDR2 YFSETQ. This CDR3 is CASSQGAYGYTF. The CDR3 DNA is TGCGCCAGCAGTCAAGGGGCGTATGGCTACACCTTC.

V usage is TRBV9 and J usage is TRBJ2-3; 7 positions match TRBD1. The CDR3 consists of 16 residues. J lost 4 bases, V lost 0 bases, and 8 bases had no gene match. Per the germline V gene, CDR1 is SGDLS and CDR2 is YYNGEE. CDR3 amino acids: CASSVVDRTWPDTQYF. For the CDR3, the DNA is TGTGCCAGCAGCGTAGTGGACAGGACGTGGCCAGATACGCAGTATTTT. The full variable domain, rest sourced from reference TRBV9 and TRBJ2-3, is DSGVTQTPKHLITATGQRVTLRCSPRSGDLSVYWYQQSLDQGLQFLIQYYNGEERAKGNILERFSAQQFPDLHSELNLSSLELGDSALYFCASSVVDRTWPDTQYFGPGTRLTVL.

This sequence joins TRBV15 and TRBJ1-6, with D maybe TRBD1 (5 bases). Trimming pared 4 bases from V and 9 bases from J, leaving 19 bases between. The germline V gene encodes CDR1 LNHNV and CDR2 YYDKDF (reference sequence). The CDR3 loop spans 16 amino acids. CDR3 protein: CATSKTEGKRISPLHF. The CDR3 DNA reads as TGTGCCACCAGCAAAACGGAGGGGAAACGAATTTCACCCCTCCACTTT.

This clone was seen just once. The rearrangement links TRBV5-1 to TRBJ2-7; the match to TRBD1 covers 9 bases. This CDR3 has 16 amino acids. Trimming at V came to 0 bases and at J to 3 bases, leaving 7 bases not matched to a gene. Germline-derived CDR1 and CDR2 are SGHRS and YFSETQ. CDR3 sequence reads: CASSLVGTGSYYEQYF. Written as DNA, the CDR3 is TGCGCCAGCAGCTTGGTAGGGACAGGGAGCTACTACGAGCAGTACTTC.

V and J are TRBV10-1 and TRBJ2-6; tentative D call: TRBD2 (6 bases). V was cut by 6 bases and J by 0 bases, with 12 bases left in between. This CDR3 is 16 amino acids long. Germline CDR1 is WNHNN and CDR2 is SYGVQD (reference sequence). The CDR3 DNA follows: TGCGCCAGCAGCCCCGGGAGAGTCTCTGGGGCCAACGTCCTGACTTTC. It specifies CASSPGRVSGANVLTF.

The rearrangement uses TRBV5-4 and TRBJ2-7; perhaps TRBD1 as D (6 bases). The V end lost 3 bases, the J end lost 0 bases, and 10 bases lay between the germline ends. The CDR3 contains 14 residues. Germline V CDR1 and CDR2: SGHNT, YYREEE (reference sequence). The CDR3 protein is CASSWGPASYEQYF. In nucleotides, the CDR3 is TGTGCCAGCAGCTGGGGGCCGGCCTCCTACGAGCAGTACTTC.

This rearrangement joins TRBV5-1 to TRBJ1-5; D ambiguous. Germline V gene data show CDR1 as SGHRS and CDR2 as YFSETQ. Trimming removed 0 bases from V and 5 bases from J, with 12 bases in between. This CDR3 spans 15 amino acids. CDR3 DNA sequence: TGCGCCAGCAGCTTGGCGGGGTCAGATCATCAGCCCCAGCATTTT. Translating gives CASSLAGSDHQPQHF.

V and J are TRBV7-8 and TRBJ2-7; the D is unclear. V lost 4 bases to trimming and J lost 2 bases, with 6 bases between them. The germline V gene encodes CDR1 SGHVS and CDR2 FQNEAQ. The CDR3 length is 12 residues. This CDR3 reads CASSSYTYEQYF. The CDR3 bases are TGTGCCAGCAGCTCCTATACCTACGAGCAGTACTTC.

The gene calls are TRBV6-5 and TRBJ1-4, with TRBD1 identical over 8 bases. The junction had 8 bases not matched to a gene; V was cut back by 5 bases and J by 15 bases. This CDR3 spans 12 amino acids. Germline V gives CDR1 MNHEY, CDR2 SVGAGI. CDR3 bases: TGTGCCAGCAGTCAGGACAGGGTTCAAATGTTTTTT. It translates to CASSQDRVQMFF.

The gene calls are TRBV15 and TRBJ2-3; 8 bases line up with TRBD2. The CDR3 has 17 amino acids. V dropped 5 bases and J dropped 0; count of bases not matched to a gene: 10. Germline CDR1 reads LNHNV; CDR2 reads YYDKDF (reference sequence). CDR3 residues: CATSRGGGGTSTDTQYF. The CDR3 bases are TGTGCCACCAGCCGGGGGGGTGGGGGTACTAGCACAGATACGCAGTATTTT.